The present entry profiles one T cell receptor beta chain with its context. Its target is unknown. This record comes from a study of tumor-infiltrating lymphocytes in primary liver carcinoma. About the study: The neoplasms were of stage T1-T3 N0M0, with dimensions of roughly 4.2 to 11 cm across. Study findings and constraints: It was observed that only about 7.5-25% of the top clones appeared in every one of the five tumor regions.

Taking about 18-30 mg of unsorted bulk tissue, the authors co-extracted RNA and DNA. Surgical resection treated primary liver carcinoma in the patients. The CDR3 runs 15 residues. Trimming cost V 6 bases and J 3 bases, with 17 bases left between them. Priming with a constant-region primer yielded TCR beta cDNA from 500 ng total RNA. Slightly modified ARM-PCR with three nested multiplex PCR rounds yielded TCR beta libraries. With TRBV1-TRBV30 forward primers and a C-beta reverse primer, the first two PCR rounds were run for about 10 cycles each. TCRdb re-derived calls from the multiplex PCR reads in MiXCR, one entry per CDR3 protein. Of some 25,000 distinct CDR3 sequences in the sample, around 84% were seen once.

The chain recombines TRBV12-3 or TRBV12-4 with TRBJ2-5, with D perhaps matching TRBD2 (5 bases). This receptor was obtained from a man aged 35 to 55 with primary liver carcinoma and hepatitis B virus infection. The sequenced material came from liver tumor tissue from sampling region 3. The subset denotes: tumor region T3, left-lateral pole. Here the CDR3 DNA reads TGTGCCAGCAGCATCTACCTAGGGAGCGAAGAGACCCAGTACTTC. Amino acids: CASSIYLGSEETQYF.